These 13 T cell receptor beta chains were sequenced from one sample in a study of T cell responses to AZD1222 COVID-19 vaccine. Generated by immunoSEQ multiplex PCR, the TCRdb table keeps only in-frame clones and is missing some. The sample carries 150,000 to 200,000 clones, more than 75% recorded once. The source was peripheral blood, collected on day 0 of MenACWY control vaccination. Receptor source: an adult in good health.

The chain combines TRBV6-5 with TRBJ2-7, with D hard to call. Germline values: CDR1 MNHEY, CDR2 SVGAGI. V was clipped by 4 bases and J by 4 bases, with 8 bases between them. The CDR3 consists of 12 residues. The CDR3: CASSLDGYEQYF. CDR3 in DNA: TGTGCCAGCAGTTTGGACGGGTACGAGCAGTACTTC.

V is TRBV4-2 and J is TRBJ1-2; no reliable D call. The CDR3 sequence is 16 residues long. Germline V CDR1 and CDR2: LGHNA, YNFKEQ. V was trimmed by 0 bases and J by 8 bases, leaving 19 bases between them. Here the CDR3 DNA reads TGTGCCAGCAGCCAAGACAGGAATTCACGGGTAGGCGGCTACACCTTC. Translated: CASSQDRNSRVGGYTF.

V and J are TRBV11-3 and TRBJ1-3; 8 positions match TRBD1. This CDR3 contains 15 residues. J was trimmed by 1 base and V by 5 bases; bases with no gene match: 4. Germline CDR1 SGHNT, CDR2 YENEEA. CDR3 amino acids: CASSINRGSGNTIYF. The CDR3 nucleotides read TGTGCCAGCAGCATAAACAGGGGGTCTGGAAACACCATATATTTT.

The chain links TRBV30 to TRBJ1-5; 9 bases map to TRBD1. Trimming at V came to 5 bases and at J to 3 bases, leaving 5 bases not matched to a gene. The CDR3 spans 14 residues. From germline, CDR1 is GTSNPN and CDR2 SVGIG (reference sequence). The CDR3 DNA follows: TGTGCCTGGCAACAGGGGGCAAACAATCAGCCCCAGCATTTT. Encoded protein: CAWQQGANNQPQHF.

Comments on this clone: The same CDR3 is also encoded by other DNA sequences in this sample. This rearrangement joins TRBV6-5 to TRBJ1-1, with D unresolved. Trimming took off 7 bases at V and 2 bases at J, with 8 bases between the two ends. In germline, CDR1 is MNHEY, CDR2 SVGAGI. CDR3 size: 12 residues. The CDR3 sequence: CASNRGNTEAFF. In DNA form, the CDR3 reads TGTGCCAGCAACCGGGGAAACACTGAAGCTTTCTTT.

The chain combines TRBV4-1 with TRBJ2-7; no clear D. The length of the CDR3 is 14 residues. Trimming stripped 5 bases from V and 1 base from J, with 12 bases between. CDR1 MGHRA and CDR2 YSYEKL come from the germline V gene. CDR3 bases: TGCGCCAGCAGCGGCGGCACGTCTTCCTACGAGCAGTACTTC. Translating gives CASSGGTSSYEQYF.

The genes are TRBV7-2 and TRBJ2-1; 7 nucleotides line up with TRBD2. The V segment lost 5 bases and the J segment 10 bases; nucleotides outside the gene matches: 17. CDR3 length: 16 amino acids. The V gene's germline CDR1 is SGHTA and CDR2 FQGNSA. The DNA of the CDR3 is TGTGCCAGCAGCCCGAATTTAGAAGCGGGAAGGGTCGAGCAGTTCTTC. Protein: CASSPNLEAGRVEQFF.

J is TRBJ2-7 and V is TRBV6-1; tentatively, D is TRBD1 (6 bases). Germline assignment: CDR1 MNHNS and CDR2 SASEGT. Trimming left V 4 bases short and J 0 bases short, with 19 bases between. This CDR3 contains 17 residues. The CDR3 region is CASSVGAGTQSSYEQYF. The CDR3 DNA follows: TGTGCCAGCAGTGTCGGGGCCGGGACACAGAGCTCCTACGAGCAGTACTTC.

The rearrangement uses TRBV9 and TRBJ2-1, with TRBD2 as a possible D gene (5 bases). Per the germline V gene, CDR1 is SGDLS and CDR2 is YYNGEE. Between the trimmed V and J ends, which lost 0 bases and 6 bases, there was a span of 10 bases. The CDR3 runs to 14 residues. CDR3 sequence reads: CASSVAPRGNEQFF. The CDR3 DNA sequence: TGTGCCAGCAGCGTAGCACCCCGGGGCAATGAGCAGTTCTTC. Drawing the rest from reference TRBV9 and TRBJ2-1, the complete variable domain is DSGVTQTPKHLITATGQRVTLRCSPRSGDLSVYWYQQSLDQGLQFLIQYYNGEERAKGNILERFSAQQFPDLHSELNLSSLELGDSALYFCASSVAPRGNEQFFGPGTRLTVL.

The chain combines TRBV5-6 with TRBJ2-3; 9 nucleotides align to TRBD1. The ends lost 4 bases at V and 0 bases at J; junction bases unmatched: 3. Germline V CDR1 and CDR2: SGHDT, YYEEEE. The CDR3 extends over 15 amino acids. For the CDR3, the DNA is TGTGCCAGCAGCCTGACAGGGGGTAGCACAGATACGCAGTATTTT. This gives the protein CASSLTGGSTDTQYF.

This chain joins TRBV7-2 and TRBJ1-3, with a possible D match to TRBD1 (6 bases). Per germline, CDR1 SGHTA and CDR2 FQGNSA. This CDR3 contains 15 residues. Deletions cut 4 bases from V and 0 bases from J, with 10 bases between. The CDR3 DNA reads as TGTGCCAGCAGCTACCAGACAGGCTCTGGAAACACCATATATTTT. Protein: CASSYQTGSGNTIYF.

The rearrangement links TRBV20-1 to TRBJ2-7; D is perhaps TRBD2 (5 bases). Trimming shortened V by 3 bases and J by 0 bases, and 15 bases separated the two germline ends. From germline, CDR1 is DFQATT and CDR2 SNEGSKA (reference sequence). CDR3 length: 15 residues. CDR3 loop: CSASIPGVSSYEQYF. CDR3 nucleotides: TGCAGTGCTAGTATACCCGGGGTTAGCTCCTACGAGCAGTACTTC.

This clone was counted once. V gene TRBV27 combines with J gene TRBJ2-7; D remains ambiguous. The CDR3 has 14 amino acids. Germline V CDR1 and CDR2: MNHEY, SMNVEV (reference sequence). V lost 0 bases, J lost 2 bases, and 8 bases lay in between. CDR3 DNA sequence: TGTGCCAGCAGTTTATCGACACACGCCTACGAGCAGTACTTC. Its protein product is CASSLSTHAYEQYF.